This T cell receptor beta chain is drawn from a study of CD4 T cells in relation to SARS-CoV-2 and coronaviruses. The overall study: PBMCs were cultured with antigen for roughly 9 days before TCR beta sequencing.

Germline values: CDR1 LGHDT, CDR2 YNNKEL (reference sequence). Trimming shortened V by 4 bases and J by 3 bases, and 24 bases separated the two germline ends. The CDR3 runs 19 residues. Note on this clone: Its specificity is not known.

Produced via immunoSEQ multiplex PCR; TCRdb's table is partial and in-frame only. The data hold tens of thousands of clones, with around four fifths observed a single time. Before the COVID-19 pandemic, during about 2011-2019, CD4+ T cells were taken from unexposed donors. CD4+ T cells were isolated from the cells after 10 days of culture. The chain combines TRBV3-1 (or the pseudogene TRBV3-2) with TRBJ1-4; D is perhaps TRBD1 (5 bases). This receptor was taken from a human donor in good health. What was sequenced was CD4+ T cells from PBMCs, cultured in vitro. The CDR3 sequence is CASSPRHTLTVGANEKLFF. Here the CDR3 DNA reads TGTGCCAGCAGCCCCCGACACACCTTGACAGTGGGTGCTAATGAAAAACTGTTTTTT.